Below, 4 T cell receptor beta chains from the same sample are listed, as sequenced in a study of cytomegalovirus exposure and HLA in healthy donors. Primers for the PCR totalled 60 Vbeta and 13 Jbeta. The repertoire was sequenced with immunoSEQ multiplex PCR; TCRdb's copy has only in-frame clones and lacks some. The listing contains some 180,000 clones. Sequencing was carried out using PBMCs. Receptors were obtained from a man aged 25 to 40 in good health and CMV-seronegative.

J is TRBJ2-2 and V is TRBV12-2; the table names TRBD2, a call not compared with the DNA. TRBV12-2 is an annotated pseudogene. CDR3 size: 16 residues. The CDR3 sequence is CASRLQTSGGAGELFF. The CDR3 DNA reads as TGTGCAAGTCGCCTCCAGACTAGCGGGGGGGCCGGGGAGCTGTTTTTT.

This sequence joins TRBV19 and TRBJ1-5, with D hard to call. V lost 3 bases and J 0 bases, leaving 9 bases between the germline ends. Germline-derived CDR1 and CDR2 are LNHDA and SQIVND (reference sequence). CDR3 length: 15 residues. The CDR3 spells CASSMAGYSNQPQHF. The DNA of the CDR3 is TGTGCCAGTAGTATGGCGGGGTATAGCAATCAGCCCCAGCATTTT.

Concerning this clone itself: Other nucleotide sequences in the sample specify the same CDR3. This chain joins TRBV19 and TRBJ1-3; D is undetermined. Germline CDR1 LNHDA, CDR2 SQIVND (reference sequence). V was cut by 6 bases and J by 0 bases, with 9 bases left in between. This CDR3 spans 14 amino acids. CDR3 amino acids: CASSTGSSGNTIYF. Written as DNA, the CDR3 is TGTGCCAGTAGCACGGGGAGCTCTGGAAACACCATATATTTT.

J is TRBJ1-1 and V is TRBV6-6; D unresolved. V lost 3 bases, J lost 7 bases, and 3 bases lay in between. Germline V gives CDR1 MNHNY, CDR2 SVGAGI (reference sequence). CDR3 size: 10 residues. The CDR3 DNA is TGTGCCAGCAGTTATATTGAAGCTTTCTTT. Its translation: CASSYIEAFF.